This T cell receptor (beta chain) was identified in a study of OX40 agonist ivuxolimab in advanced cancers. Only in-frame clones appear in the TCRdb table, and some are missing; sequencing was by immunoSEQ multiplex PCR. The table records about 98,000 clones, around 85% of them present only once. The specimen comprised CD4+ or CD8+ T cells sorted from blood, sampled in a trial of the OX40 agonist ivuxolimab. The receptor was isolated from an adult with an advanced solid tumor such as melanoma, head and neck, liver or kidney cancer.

CDR3 DNA: TGTGCCAGCAGCCCGGGACACCTTAACACTGAAGCTTTCTTT. It specifies CASSPGHLNTEAFF. The rearrangement joins TRBV7-2 to TRBJ1-1; perhaps TRBD1 as D (6 bases). Germline lookup yields CDR1 SGHTA and CDR2 FQGNSA. The CDR3 has 14 amino acids. The V gene lost 5 bases and the J gene lost 2 bases, with 12 bases spanning the gap.